This T cell receptor beta chain was retrieved from a study of T cell responses to AZD1222 COVID-19 vaccine. Whole-study results and caveats: Spike-specific TCR breadth rose after two AZD1222 doses, and depth rose as well. Only six individuals given AZD1222 were seropositive at baseline. Donors were mostly white British, more females; clonal diversity possibly underestimated.

CDR3 length: 12 amino acids. Trimming took off 1 base at V and 1 base at J, with 4 bases between the two ends. CDR1 and CDR2 from the germline V gene are SQVTM and ANQGSEA. Some clones are missing from TCRdb's copy, which holds only in-frame ones; the method was immunoSEQ multiplex PCR. The data contain approximately 80,000 clones, approximately 83% of them singletons. Concerning this clone itself: Its antigen is not identified.

Pooled samples include second doses given at about 4 or 12 weeks. The chain combines TRBV29-1 with TRBJ1-2; no firm D call. This specimen consisted of peripheral blood, obtained 28 days after the second AZD1222 dose. This receptor was obtained from an adult who received the AZD1222 COVID-19 vaccine. The CDR3 DNA sequence: TGCAGCGTTGAAGGAGATAACTATGGCTACACCTTC. It yields the protein CSVEGDNYGYTF.